The rows below give T cell receptor beta chains drawn from one sample of a study of blood T cell repertoires in COVID-19. Data came from immunoSEQ multiplex PCR; TCRdb stores just in-frame clones and leaves some out. Of about 23,000 clones listed, approximately 94% are singletons. The specimen was peripheral blood. Every receptor here comes from a woman aged 45 to 65 with active COVID-19. Both conserved end residues are trimmed from each CDR3. Some rows mark clone size as missing; the rest say once, few, many or name a class of expanded clone.

>NA|TRBJ1-4|TRBV19
ASTRRTAGDEKLF
>NA|TRBJ1-2|TRBV5-4
ASSPTGENYGYT
>few|TRBJ2-1|TRBV7-9
ASSHGTLQEQF
>NA|TRBJ1-1|TRBV29-1
SVGSGGRTEAF
>NA|TRBJ1-2|TRBV2
ASSLTQRQNSYGYT
>NA|TRBJ1-1|TRBV2
ASSREVAISRNTEAF
>once|TRBJ2-2|TRBV5-1
ASSSTRGWSTGELF
>NA|TRBJ2-3|TRBV28
ASSTAGTGPHTQY
>once|TRBJ2-7|TRBV6-5
ASSQDYSYEQY
>NA|TRBJ2-7|TRBV19
ASSMGRGLYEQY
>NA|TRBJ2-2|TRBV5-1
ASSLVPTGELF
>few|TRBJ1-1|TRBV4-1
ASSQTPGQRGMNTEAF
>NA|TRBJ2-3|TRBV11-2
ASMFRVTDTQY